This passage covers 17 T cell receptor beta chains from one sample sequenced in a study of beta chain features in type 1 diabetes. Notes on the study in general: Shorter TCRB CDR3s, moderately but significantly so, were found in Type 1 diabetes patients in all four CD4+ subsets.

The isolated RNA, all of it, was reverse transcribed, so expressed TCRB transcripts were what got sequenced. Repertoires were generated with immunoSEQ multiplex PCR, while TCRdb's copy carries only in-frame clones and drops some. The table shows a few hundred thousand clones, with roughly 12% occurring only once. These receptors lack a known antigen. The specimen was naive CD4+ T cells from blood. All receptors derive from a woman aged 18 to 35 with type 1 diabetes.

This clone was picked up a small number of times. The V gene is TRBV19, the J gene TRBJ2-7; 11 bases are shared with TRBD1. The germline V gene has CDR1 LNHDA and CDR2 SQIVND (reference sequence). J lost 3 bases, V lost 4 bases, and 5 bases had no gene match. The CDR3 contains 15 residues. CDR3 in amino acids: CASSTTGTGGYEQYF. As DNA, the CDR3 is TGTGCCAGTAGTACGACCGGGACAGGGGGCTACGAGCAGTACTTC.

The chain uses TRBV28 and TRBJ2-5, with TRBD2 identical over 7 bases. This CDR3 comprises 15 residues. Germline V gene sequence: CDR1 MDHEN, CDR2 SYDVKM. The V gene end was trimmed by 7 bases and the J gene end by 5 bases; junction bases not matched to a gene: 13. DNA of the CDR3: TGTGCCAGCAATCCTAGACTAGCATGGCGGGAGACCCAGTACTTC. This sequence encodes CASNPRLAWRETQYF. The full variable domain, rest sourced from reference TRBV28 and TRBJ2-5, is DVKVTQSSRYLVKRTGEKVFLECVQDMDHENMFWYRQDPGLGLRLIYFSYDVKMKEKGDIPEGYSVSREKKERFSLILESASTNQTSMYLCASNPRLAWRETQYFGPGTRLLVL.

This clone was detected a few times. V usage is TRBV7-2 and J usage is TRBJ2-7, with 7 bases matching TRBD1. The V segment lost 6 bases and the J segment 7 bases; nucleotides outside the gene matches: 12. Germline CDR1 SGHTA, CDR2 FQGNSA. This CDR3 region has 14 residues. The DNA of the CDR3 is TGTGCCAGCAGGTTTGCCGGGACAGTAGCTGAGCAGTACTTC. This codes for CASRFAGTVAEQYF. Based on the CDR3 plus reference TRBV7-2 and TRBJ2-7, the full variable domain is GAGVSQSPSNKVTEKGKDVELRCDPISGHTALYWYRQSLGQGLEFLIYFQGNSAPDKSGLPSDRFSAERTGGSVSTLTIQRTQQEDSAVYLCASRFAGTVAEQYFGPGTRLTVT.

The chain is built from TRBV29-1 and TRBJ2-1; a weak D match, TRBD2 (6 bases). CDR3 size: 13 residues. The V gene's germline CDR1 is SQVTM and CDR2 ANQGSEA. Trimming left V 4 bases short and J 9 bases short, with 16 bases between. The CDR3 loop is CSVGRGREAEQFF. In nucleotides, the CDR3 is TGCAGCGTTGGCCGGGGCAGGGAGGCTGAGCAGTTCTTC.

This clone was detected a few times. The CDR3 coding sequence is TGTGCCAGCAGCTCGCCAGCGGGAGAAGATACGCAGTATTTT. It translates to CASSSPAGEDTQYF. This rearrangement joins TRBV5-4 to TRBJ2-3; 8 bases match TRBD2. Trimming removed 3 bases from V and 5 bases from J; junction bases left unmatched: 5. CDR1 SGHNT and CDR2 YYREEE come from the germline V gene (reference sequence). This CDR3 is 14 amino acids long. The entire variable domain, with the rest obtained from reference TRBV5-4 and TRBJ2-3, is as follows: ETGVTQSPTHLIKTRGQQVTLRCSSQSGHNTVSWYQQALGQGPQFIFQYYREEENGRGNFPPRFSGLQFPNYSSELNVNALELDDSALYLCASSSPAGEDTQYFGPGTRLTVL.

The chain has TRBV7-2 and TRBJ2-5; D perhaps matches TRBD1 (7 bases). The CDR3 is 13 amino acids. Trimming took off 3 bases at V and 5 bases at J, with 10 bases between the two ends. Germline values: CDR1 SGHTA, CDR2 FQGNSA. CDR3 coding DNA: TGTGCCAGCAGCTTCAGGGGGGCCGAGACCCAGTACTTC. This encodes CASSFRGAETQYF.

This clone was detected a few times. The chain carries TRBV9 and TRBJ2-3, with 12 bases lining up with TRBD2. The V segment lost 4 bases and the J segment 2 bases; nucleotides outside the gene matches: 5. There are 16 residues in the CDR3. Looked up from germline, CDR1 is SGDLS and CDR2 is YYNGEE. For the CDR3, the DNA is TGTGCCAGCAGCAGCGGACTAGCGGGATTCACAGATACGCAGTATTTT. It translates to CASSSGLAGFTDTQYF.

This clone has just a few counts. The chain has TRBV5-1 and TRBJ2-7, with D unclear. V dropped 0 bases and J dropped 5 bases, with 9 bases sitting between them. CDR1 SGHRS and CDR2 YFSETQ come from the germline V gene. There are 13 residues in the CDR3. CDR3 sequence reads: CASSLVSEHEQYF. The DNA for the CDR3 is TGCGCCAGCAGCTTGGTGTCGGAGCACGAGCAGTACTTC.

The V call is TRBV7-9, the J call TRBJ2-1; 9 nucleotides agree with TRBD1. The germline V gene has CDR1 SEHNR and CDR2 FQNEAQ (reference sequence). The CDR3 totals 13 residues. Trimming at V came to 4 bases and at J to 7 bases, leaving 2 bases not matched to a gene. DNA of the CDR3: TGTGCCAGCAGCTACGGGACAGGGAATGAGCAGTTCTTC. Translating gives CASSYGTGNEQFF.

This clone came up a few times. The rearrangement uses TRBV9 and TRBJ1-2, with TRBD1 matching over 7 bases. The CDR3 contains 13 residues. V gave up 4 bases and J gave up 7 bases; unmatched junction bases: 7. Germline CDR1 reads SGDLS; CDR2 reads YYNGEE. CDR3 sequence reads: CASSPQTGPGYTF. DNA for the CDR3: TGTGCCAGCAGCCCCCAGACAGGGCCTGGCTACACCTTC.

This clone occurred a few times. The chain carries TRBV5-4 and TRBJ2-3; D ambiguous. This CDR3 region has 12 residues. Germline V gene sequence: CDR1 SGHNT, CDR2 YYREEE (reference sequence). V dropped 3 bases and J dropped 4 bases, with 6 bases sitting between them. The CDR3 bases are TGTGCCAGCAGCTCGCTAGCAGATACGCAGTATTTT. Translating gives CASSSLADTQYF. The whole variable domain, remainder taken from reference TRBV5-4 and TRBJ2-3, is ETGVTQSPTHLIKTRGQQVTLRCSSQSGHNTVSWYQQALGQGPQFIFQYYREEENGRGNFPPRFSGLQFPNYSSELNVNALELDDSALYLCASSSLADTQYFGPGTRLTVL.

This clone has just a few counts. The gene calls are TRBV6-1 and TRBJ1-2; unclear D gene. Germline CDR1 MNHNS, CDR2 SASEGT. CDR3 length equals 12 residues. V lost 2 bases to trimming and J lost 8 bases, with 9 bases between them. The CDR3 DNA sequence: TGTGCCAGCAGTGAATCGGGGTACGGCTACACCTTC. Translated, it gives CASSESGYGYTF.

This clone was observed a few times. The CDR3 here is CASSSGQGAMVGELFF. The CDR3 bases are TGTGCCAGCAGCTCCGGACAGGGGGCGATGGTCGGGGAGCTGTTTTTT. The chain recombines TRBV7-9 with TRBJ2-2; 11 bases agree with TRBD1. CDR1 is SEHNR and CDR2 is FQNEAQ in the germline V gene (reference sequence). V lost 4 bases and J lost 7; bases outside the gene matches: 8. This CDR3 is 16 amino acids long.

This clone has more than one count but fewer than ten. The CDR3: CASSPRTGENDGYTF. The CDR3, as DNA: TGTGCCAGCAGTCCACGGACAGGGGAAAACGATGGCTACACCTTC. The V call is TRBV2, the J call TRBJ1-2, with 9 bases fitting TRBD1. The CDR3 runs to 15 residues. Trimming cost V 5 bases and J 6 bases; bases outside gene matches: 10. From germline, CDR1 is SNHLY and CDR2 FYNNEI.

The chain recombines TRBV7-9 with TRBJ2-1; 11 positions agree with TRBD2. Trimming took 5 bases from V and 4 from J; bases not matched to a gene: 4. CDR3 size: 15 residues. CDR1 SEHNR and CDR2 FQNEAQ come from the germline V gene (reference sequence). The CDR3 region is CASSIGTSGYNEQFF. The CDR3 region has the DNA TGTGCCAGCAGCATCGGGACTAGCGGTTACAATGAGCAGTTCTTC.

V is TRBV7-2 and J is TRBJ2-7; D remains ambiguous. Per germline, CDR1 SGHTA and CDR2 FQGNSA. Deletions cut 3 bases from V and 0 bases from J, with 9 bases between. This CDR3 region has 14 residues. The CDR3 loop reads CASSFAPSSYEQYF. The CDR3 nucleotides are TGTGCCAGCAGCTTCGCCCCCAGCTCCTACGAGCAGTACTTC.

This clone was counted only a few times. V and J are TRBV14 and TRBJ2-3, with 8 nucleotides matching TRBD2. Germline CDR1 is SGHDN and CDR2 is FVKESK. Trimming at V came to 3 bases and at J to 2 bases, leaving 7 bases not matched to a gene. The CDR3 is made up of 16 amino acids. This chain's CDR3 is CASSHRASGFTDTQYF. The CDR3 DNA follows: TGTGCCAGCAGCCATAGGGCTAGCGGGTTCACAGATACGCAGTATTTT. The entire variable domain, with the rest obtained from reference TRBV14 and TRBJ2-3, is as follows: EAGVTQFPSHSVIEKGQTVTLRCDPISGHDNLYWYRRVMGKEIKFLLHFVKESKQDESGMPNNRFLAERTGGTYSTLKVQPAELEDSGVYFCASSHRASGFTDTQYFGPGTRLTVL.